The T cell receptor beta chain under discussion was sequenced for a study of cytomegalovirus exposure and HLA in healthy donors. Notes on the study in general: Accurate prediction of most subjects' HLA-A and HLA-B alleles from TCR beta sequences was reported. The number of N-insertions in an Asian-associated ancestry cluster was reportedly below the roughly 670-donor mean in a later analysis.

Note on this clone: What it binds is unknown.

The PCR used 60 Vbeta and 13 Jbeta primers. Produced via immunoSEQ multiplex PCR; TCRdb's table is partial and in-frame only. The sample has about 120,000 clones; 77% are singletons. The CDR3 length is 13 residues. Germline loops: CDR1 MNHNS, CDR2 SASEGT. The V segment lost 5 bases and the J segment 4 bases; nucleotides outside the gene matches: 3. Material: PBMCs. The sequence came from a young man in good health and CMV-seropositive. This chain uses TRBV6-1 with TRBJ1-2, with 8 nucleotides matching TRBD1. The CDR3 DNA reads as TGTGCCAGCAGTAACAGGGGGGGCTATGGCTACACCTTC. Translation gives CASSNRGGYGYTF.